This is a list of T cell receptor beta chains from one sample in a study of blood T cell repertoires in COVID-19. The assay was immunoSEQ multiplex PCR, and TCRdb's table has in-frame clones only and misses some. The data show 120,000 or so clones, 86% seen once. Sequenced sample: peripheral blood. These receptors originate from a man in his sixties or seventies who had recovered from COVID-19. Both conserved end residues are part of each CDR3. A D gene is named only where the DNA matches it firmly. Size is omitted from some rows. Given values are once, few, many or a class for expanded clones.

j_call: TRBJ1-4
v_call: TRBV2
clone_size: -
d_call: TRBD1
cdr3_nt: TGTGCCAGCAGGGAGCGGACAGGCAGTAATGAAAAACTGTTTTTT
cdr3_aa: CASRERTGSNEKLFF

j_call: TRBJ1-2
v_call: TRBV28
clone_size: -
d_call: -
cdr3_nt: TGTGCCAGCAGTTTGGGAGGGATCTATGGCTACACCTTC
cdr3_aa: CASSLGGIYGYTF

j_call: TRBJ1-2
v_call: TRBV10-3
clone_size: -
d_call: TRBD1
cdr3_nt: TGTGCCATCAGTGACCGACAGGGAGAAGGCTACACCTTC
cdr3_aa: CAISDRQGEGYTF

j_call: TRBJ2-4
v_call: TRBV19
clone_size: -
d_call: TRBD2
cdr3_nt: TGTGCCAGTAGTCCCGGACTAGTGGGAAACATTCAGTACTTC
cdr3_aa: CASSPGLVGNIQYF

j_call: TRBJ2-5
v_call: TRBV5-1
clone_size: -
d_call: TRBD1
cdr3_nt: TGCGCCAGCAGCTTGGCCGGGACAGGGCGGCAGACCCAGTACTTC
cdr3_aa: CASSLAGTGRQTQYF

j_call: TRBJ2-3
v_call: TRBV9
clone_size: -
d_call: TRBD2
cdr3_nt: TGTGCCAGCAGCCTCGGGACTAGCGGGAGTATGGATACGCAGTATTTT
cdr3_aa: CASSLGTSGSMDTQYF

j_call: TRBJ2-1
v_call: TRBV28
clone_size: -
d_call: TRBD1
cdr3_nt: TGTGCCAGCAGTCCGCCGGGACAGGGGGCCCTATCTTACTACAATGAGCAGTTCTTC
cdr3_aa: CASSPPGQGALSYYNEQFF

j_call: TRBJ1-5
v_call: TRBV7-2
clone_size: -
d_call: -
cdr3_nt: TGTGCCAGCAGCTTTGCAGCGAGTCAGCCCCAGCATTTT
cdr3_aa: CASSFAASQPQHF

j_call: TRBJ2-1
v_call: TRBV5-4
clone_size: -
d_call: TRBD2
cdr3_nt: TGTGCCAGCAGCCTCGGGACTAGCGGAGGGGCTGACAACAATGAGCAGTTCTTC
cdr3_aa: CASSLGTSGGADNNEQFF

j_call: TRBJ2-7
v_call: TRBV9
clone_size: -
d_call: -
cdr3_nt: TGTGCCAGCAGCATCGGACACCAAGCTGCGCAGTACTTC
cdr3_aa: CASSIGHQAAQYF

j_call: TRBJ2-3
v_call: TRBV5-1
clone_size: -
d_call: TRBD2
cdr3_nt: TGCGCCAGCAGTCCCGGGACTAGCGGGAGGGCCTTGAGCACAGATACGCAGTATTTT
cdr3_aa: CASSPGTSGRALSTDTQYF

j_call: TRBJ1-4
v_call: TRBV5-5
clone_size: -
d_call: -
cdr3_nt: TGTGCCAGCAGCGGGGCCGCTCGGTTAAATGAAAAACTGTTTTTT
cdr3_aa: CASSGAARLNEKLFF

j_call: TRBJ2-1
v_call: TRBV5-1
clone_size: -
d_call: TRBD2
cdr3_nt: TGCGCCAGCAGTTGGGCGGGAGGTGGGTACAATGAGCAGTTCTTC
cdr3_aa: CASSWAGGGYNEQFF

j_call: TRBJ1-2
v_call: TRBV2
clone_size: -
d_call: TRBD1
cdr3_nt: TGTGCCAGCACGGAACCGACAGGGACGAGCTATGGCTACACCTTC
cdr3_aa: CASTEPTGTSYGYTF

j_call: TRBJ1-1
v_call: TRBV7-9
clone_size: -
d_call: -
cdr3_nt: TGTGCCAGCAGCTTATCGCGGTACACTGAAGCTTTCTTT
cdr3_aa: CASSLSRYTEAFF

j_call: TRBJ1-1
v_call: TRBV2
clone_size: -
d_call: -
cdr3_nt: TGTGCCAGCAGTGGTTACAGGGACACTGAAGCTTTCTTT
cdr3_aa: CASSGYRDTEAFF

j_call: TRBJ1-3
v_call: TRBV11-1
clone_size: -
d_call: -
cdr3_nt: TGTGCCAGCAGCTACGGCAGGGGAGGAAACACCATATATTTT
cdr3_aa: CASSYGRGGNTIYF

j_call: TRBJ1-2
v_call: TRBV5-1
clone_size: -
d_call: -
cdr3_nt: TGCGCCAGCAAACCCCTGGGGGCGCGTTATGGCTACACCTTC
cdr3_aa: CASKPLGARYGYTF

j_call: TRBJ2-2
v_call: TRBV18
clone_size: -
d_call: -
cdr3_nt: TGTGCCAGCTCACGGGATGCGGGTTTAACCGGGGAGCTGTTTTTT
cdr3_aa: CASSRDAGLTGELFF

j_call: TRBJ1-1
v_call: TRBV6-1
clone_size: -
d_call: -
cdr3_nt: TGTGCCAGCAGTGATTGGTACAGGGAGAACACTGAAGCTTTCTTT
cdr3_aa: CASSDWYRENTEAFF

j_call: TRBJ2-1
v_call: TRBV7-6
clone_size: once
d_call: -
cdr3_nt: TGTGCCAGCAGCTACTCGGGACTGGCCAACAATGAGCAGTTCTTC
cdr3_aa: CASSYSGLANNEQFF

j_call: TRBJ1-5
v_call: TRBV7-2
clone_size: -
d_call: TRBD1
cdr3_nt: TGTGCCAGCAGCTCTGGACAGGGGAATCAGCCCCAGCATTTT
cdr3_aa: CASSSGQGNQPQHF

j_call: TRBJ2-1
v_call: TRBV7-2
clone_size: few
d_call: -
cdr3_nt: TGTGCCAGCAGCTCAAGACAGGCGGTCTACAATGAGCAGTTCTTC
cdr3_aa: CASSSRQAVYNEQFF

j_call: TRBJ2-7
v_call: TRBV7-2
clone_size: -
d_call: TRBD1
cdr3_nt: TGTGCCAGCAGCTTAGAAGGATACAGGGGGGCCTACGAGCAGTACTTC
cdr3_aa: CASSLEGYRGAYEQYF

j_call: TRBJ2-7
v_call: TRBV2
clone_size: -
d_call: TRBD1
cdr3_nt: TGTGCCAGCAACCGGGACAGGAACCTAGGGGAGCAGTACTTC
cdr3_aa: CASNRDRNLGEQYF

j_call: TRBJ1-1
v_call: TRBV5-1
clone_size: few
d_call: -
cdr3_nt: TGCGCCAGCAGCCCGAGACAGGCAATGGGGACTGAAGCTTTCTTT
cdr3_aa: CASSPRQAMGTEAFF

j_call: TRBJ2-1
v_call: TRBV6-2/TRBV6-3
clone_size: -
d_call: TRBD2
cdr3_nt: TGTGCCAGCAGGCCTCCGGGACTAGCGGGAACGGGGAATGAGCAGTTCTTC
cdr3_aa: CASRPPGLAGTGNEQFF

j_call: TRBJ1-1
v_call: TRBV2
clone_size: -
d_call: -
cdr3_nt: TGTGCCAGCAGTGTGGACATGAACACTGAAGCTTTCTTT
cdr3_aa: CASSVDMNTEAFF

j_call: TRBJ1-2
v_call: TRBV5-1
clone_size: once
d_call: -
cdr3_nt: TGCGCCAGCAGCTTGGATCCAGGGAAAGGGGATGGCTACACCTTC
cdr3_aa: CASSLDPGKGDGYTF

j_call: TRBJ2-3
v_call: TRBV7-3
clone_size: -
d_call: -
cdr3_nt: TGTGCCAGCAGCTCGCCAGGGAGGCCAGATACGCAGTATTTT
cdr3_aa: CASSSPGRPDTQYF

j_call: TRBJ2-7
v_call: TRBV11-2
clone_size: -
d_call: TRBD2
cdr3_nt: TGTGCCAGCAGCTTAGCTAGCGGGAATAACGAGCAGTACTTC
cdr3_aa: CASSLASGNNEQYF